The T cell receptor (beta chain) under discussion was sequenced for a study of CD8+CD57+ T cells in acquired aplastic anemia. Patients selected for sequencing had displayed CD8+CD57+ cell expansion by flow cytometry. The use of genomic DNA as template underpinned the TCR beta VDJ and CDR3 profiling. TCRdb processed the reads anew with MiXCR; each CDR3 protein has one entry. This sample carries a few hundred thousand distinct CDR3 sequences, under 55% of them seen once, and the ten largest clones take 15% to 20%. Deletions cut 6 bases from V and 5 bases from J, with 14 bases between. The germline V gene has CDR1 LNHDA and CDR2 SQIVND (reference sequence). There are 13 residues in the CDR3. This clonotype was recorded many times.

Sequencing input: sorted CD4+, CD8+, or CD8+CD57+ T cells (not recorded which) from PBMCs. The chain links TRBV19 to TRBJ2-7; D uncertain. The clonotype comes from a human donor with aplastic anemia. CDR3 amino acids: CASSPDRTDEQYF. DNA for the CDR3: TGTGCCAGTAGCCCGGACCGCACCGACGAGCAGTACTTC. The entire variable domain, with the rest obtained from reference TRBV19 and TRBJ2-7, is as follows: DGGITQSPKYLFRKEGQNVTLSCEQNLNHDAMYWYRQDPGQGLRLIYYSQIVNDFQKGDIAEGYSVSREKKESFPLTVTSAQKNPTAFYLCASSPDRTDEQYFGPGTRLTVT.